This T cell receptor (beta chain) was recovered during a study of response to subunit inactivated influenza vaccine. There are a few counts of this clonotype. V trimming: 5 bases; J trimming: 5 bases; junction bases outside the gene matches: 9. The CDR3 has 15 amino acids. TCRdb re-called the RT-PCR reads through MiXCR, storing one row per CDR3 protein. The sample lists hundreds of thousands of distinct CDR3 sequences; approximately 17% were seen once. V is TRBV12-3 or TRBV12-4 and J is TRBJ2-5; TRBD1 aligns across 9 bases. This clonotype was sampled from a man in his fifties or sixties who received an inactivated influenza vaccine. Source: PBMCs from blood, taken 5 days after vaccination. In nucleotides, the CDR3 is TGTGCCAGCAGTCCCTACAGGGGGCGCAAGGAGACCCAGTACTTC. It translates to CASSPYRGRKETQYF.